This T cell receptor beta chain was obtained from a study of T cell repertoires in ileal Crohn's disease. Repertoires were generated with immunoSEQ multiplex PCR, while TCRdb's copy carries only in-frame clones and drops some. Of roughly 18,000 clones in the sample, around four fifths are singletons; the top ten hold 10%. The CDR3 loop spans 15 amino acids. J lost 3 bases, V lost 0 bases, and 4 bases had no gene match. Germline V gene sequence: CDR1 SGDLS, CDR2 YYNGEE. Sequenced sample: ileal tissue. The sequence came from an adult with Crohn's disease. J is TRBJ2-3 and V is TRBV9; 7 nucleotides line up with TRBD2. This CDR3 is CASSVVGGGTDTQYF. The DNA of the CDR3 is TGTGCCAGCAGCGTAGTAGGCGGGGGAACAGATACGCAGTATTTT.